The clone carrying this T cell receptor (beta chain) was detected ten times or more. TCRdb re-derived calls from the 5' RACE reads in MiXCR, one entry per CDR3 protein. This table has 40,000 to 45,000 distinct CDR3 sequences, approximately 6.3% appearing once. Time point denoted: sample taken at primary tumor resection. There were around 72 donors, all of them untreated patients with early-stage non-small cell lung cancer. The authors sequenced whole RNA from tumor, nontumor lung or frozen PBMC without sorting. V lost 1 base and J 7 bases, leaving 10 bases between the germline ends. The germline CDR1 and CDR2 sequences are DFQATT and SNEGSKA (reference sequence). CDR3 length: 13 residues. This record comes from a study of spatial heterogeneity in lung cancer. Overall study context: The library had UMIs, and each TCR and UMI pair averaged more than ten raw reads.

The sample was PBMCs, taken at surgery. This chain uses TRBV20-1 with TRBJ2-2; D possibly corresponds to TRBD2 (6 bases). The receptor's source is a female donor with early-stage non-small cell lung cancer. CDR3: CSARVGGFGELFF. CDR3 sequence (DNA): TGCAGTGCTAGAGTCGGGGGTTTCGGGGAGCTGTTTTTT.